This T cell receptor beta chain comes out of a study of T cells in Graves' hyperthyroidism and ophthalmopathy. Study-wide background: Peripheral blood sampling occurred at initial diagnosis, before any treatment.

TCR beta CDR3 sequences were amplified from RNA transcripts. TCR CDR3 underwent first-round RT-PCR with the HTBI primer set. MiXCR was run by TCRdb on the multiplex PCR reads, yielding one entry per CDR3 protein. The data contain around 300,000 distinct CDR3 sequences, less than 30% of them singletons. Study-wide points: Separating ophthalmopathy from stable hyperthyroidism was achieved by a 13 V-J model.

V gave up 1 base and J gave up 3 bases, with 4 bases separating them. The CDR3 has 13 amino acids. Per germline, CDR1 LGHDT and CDR2 YNNKEL (reference sequence). This clonotype was seen at least ten times. Its antigen is currently unknown. The receptor comes from a man aged 40-49 years with Graves' hyperthyroidism that later progressed to Graves' ophthalmopathy. The chain employs TRBV3-1 and TRBJ1-5; no firm D call. Sequencing was performed on blood. In nucleotides, the CDR3 is TGTGCCAGCAGCCAAGGAACCAATCAGCCCCAGCATTTT. Encoded protein: CASSQGTNQPQHF.